This paragraph covers one T cell receptor (beta chain) sequence. These data originate in a study of PD-L1 blockade in urothelial cancer. Described time point: peripheral blood 6 weeks after treatment start. CDR3 size: 14 residues. Between the trimmed V and J ends, which lost 7 bases and 0 bases, there was a span of 10 bases. Germline V gene lookup returns CDR1 LNHDA and CDR2 SQIVND (reference sequence). TCRdb keeps only in-frame clones here, not all; method: immunoSEQ multiplex PCR. The table has around 46,000 clones, 85% to 90% seen once; the top ten hold 2% to 3%. Source: PBMCs, taken around atezolizumab (anti-PD-L1) treatment. V gene TRBV19 combines with J gene TRBJ2-4; D unresolved. The source is a man aged 60-69 years with urothelial cancer. DNA for the CDR3: TGTGCCAGTAAAACAGCCTTAGCCAAAAACATTCAGTACTTC. Translated: CASKTALAKNIQYF.